Following are 9 T cell receptor beta chains from one sample sequenced in a study of Ad26.COV2.S vaccination and SARS-CoV-2 variants (dated by TCRdb to about 2021). This specimen's treatment or condition label, interpreted: 15 to 20 received Ad26.COV2.S at low or high dose, single or two shots; about 5 received placebo; per-sample allocation not given. Repertoires of vaccine and placebo recipients were sequenced from samples taken on day 63 after the first injection. Libraries were constructed by the immunoSEQ multiplex PCR assay. TCRdb retrieved this table from immuneACCESS and kept in-frame rearrangements only. Not all clones are present; in checked studies, unresolved V genes account for under half, and no reason is known for the remainder. The sample yields 290,000 or so clones; around 87% were counted once. About 3.1% of the sample rests with the top ten. The sample here was peripheral blood, taken in a trial of Ad26.COV2.S vaccine versus placebo. These TCRs come from a person between 18 and 59 years old who received the Ad26.COV2.S COVID-19 vaccine or a placebo.

The rearrangement uses TRBV27 and TRBJ1-3; a weak D match, TRBD1 (6 bases). Germline values: CDR1 MNHEY, CDR2 SMNVEV (reference sequence). The V end was cut by 5 bases, the J end by 7 bases, with 15 bases between. The CDR3 runs 14 residues. The CDR3 reads CASSPQKRGNTIYF. CDR3 DNA: TGTGCCAGCAGTCCCCAGAAAAGGGGGAACACCATATATTTT.

The J gene is TRBJ1-1, the V gene TRBV6-2 or TRBV6-3; D is uncertain. Germline V gene data show CDR1 as MNHEY and CDR2 as SVGEGT. Trimming took 0 bases from V and 7 from J, leaving 9 bases between them. The CDR3 consists of 13 residues. The DNA for the CDR3 is TGTGCCAGCAGTTACTCTAGATTCAGTGAAGCTTTCTTT. It codes for CASSYSRFSEAFF.

The rearrangement uses TRBV5-1 and TRBJ1-5, with a weak D call TRBD1 (6 bases). CDR3 size: 14 residues. Germline values: CDR1 SGHRS, CDR2 YFSETQ. Trimming took off 7 bases at V and 7 bases at J, with 18 bases between the two ends. The CDR3: CASCWGGGGQPQHF. The CDR3 nucleotides are TGCGCCAGCTGCTGGGGAGGGGGGGGACAGCCCCAGCATTTT.

This chain uses TRBV5-1 with TRBJ1-1; 9 nucleotides match TRBD1. V lost 4 bases and J lost 6; bases outside the gene matches: 13. Germline assignment: CDR1 SGHRS and CDR2 YFSETQ. The CDR3 is 16 residues long. The CDR3 nucleotides are TGCGCCAGCAGCCCGGGTTATAGGACAGGGGCCTCTGAAGCTTTCTTT. This translates into CASSPGYRTGASEAFF.

The V call is TRBV20-1, the J call TRBJ1-3; 7 bases match TRBD1. Germline V gives CDR1 DFQATT, CDR2 SNEGSKA (reference sequence). The CDR3 runs 16 residues. V lost 3 bases to trimming and J lost 2 bases; unmatched junction nucleotides: 10. CDR3 nucleotides: TGCAGTGCTAGTGACAGGGCCCTAAACACTGGAAACACCATATATTTT. This gives the protein CSASDRALNTGNTIYF.

The rearrangement uses TRBV28 and TRBJ2-2; D may be TRBD1 (6 bases). CDR1 is MDHEN, CDR2 SYDVKM, per germline. The CDR3 consists of 15 residues. Trimming stripped 6 bases from V and 0 bases from J, with 11 bases between. The CDR3 here is CASRQGLANTGELFF. In DNA form, the CDR3 reads TGTGCCAGCAGACAGGGTTTGGCGAACACCGGGGAGCTGTTTTTT.

The genes are TRBV7-6 and TRBJ1-4, with TRBD1 as a possible D gene (6 bases). The V end was cut by 5 bases, the J end by 1 base, with 14 bases between. Germline lookup yields CDR1 SGHVS and CDR2 FNYEAQ. CDR3 length equals 16 residues. DNA of the CDR3: TGTGCCAGCAGCCAAGGACAGCCCCGAACTAATGAAAAACTGTTTTTT. It specifies CASSQGQPRTNEKLFF.

Only one count was recorded for this clone. The chain is built from TRBV12-5 and TRBJ1-2, with a tentative D call TRBD1 (5 bases). The ends were cut back, 5 bases at V and 3 bases at J, with 10 bases in the middle. This CDR3 spans 13 amino acids. Germline assignment: CDR1 LGHNT and CDR2 FRNRAP. CDR3 in amino acids: CASGGGLYYGYTF. The CDR3 DNA reads as TGTGCTAGTGGTGGGGGACTTTACTATGGCTACACCTTC.

The chain is built from TRBV6-5 and TRBJ2-1; no clear D gene. This CDR3 is built from 13 residues. V lost 4 bases, J lost 4 bases, and 8 bases lay in between. The V gene's germline CDR1 is MNHEY and CDR2 SVGAGI. This CDR3 is CASSLSLYNEQFF. The CDR3 bases are TGTGCCAGCAGTTTGAGCTTGTACAATGAGCAGTTCTTC.